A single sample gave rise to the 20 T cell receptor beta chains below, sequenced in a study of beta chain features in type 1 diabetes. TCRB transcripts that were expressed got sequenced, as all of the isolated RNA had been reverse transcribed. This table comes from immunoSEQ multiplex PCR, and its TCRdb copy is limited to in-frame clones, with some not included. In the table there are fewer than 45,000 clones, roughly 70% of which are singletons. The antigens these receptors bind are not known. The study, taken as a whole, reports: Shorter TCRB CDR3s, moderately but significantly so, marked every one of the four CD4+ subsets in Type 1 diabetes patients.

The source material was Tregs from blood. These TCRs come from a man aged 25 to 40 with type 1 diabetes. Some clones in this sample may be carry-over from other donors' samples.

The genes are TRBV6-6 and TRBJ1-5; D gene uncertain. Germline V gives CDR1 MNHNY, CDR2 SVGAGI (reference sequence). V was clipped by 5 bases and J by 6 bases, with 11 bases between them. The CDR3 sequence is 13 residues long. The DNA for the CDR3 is TGTGCCAGCAGTCTTGGGAGTCCTCAGCCCCAGCATTTT. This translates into CASSLGSPQPQHF.

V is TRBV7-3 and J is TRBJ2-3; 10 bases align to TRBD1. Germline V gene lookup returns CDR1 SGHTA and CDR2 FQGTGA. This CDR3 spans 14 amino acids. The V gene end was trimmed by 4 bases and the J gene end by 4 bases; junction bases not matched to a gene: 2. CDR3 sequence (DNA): TGTGCCAGCAGCTCAGGACAGGGGGCAGATACGCAGTATTTT. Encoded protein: CASSSGQGADTQYF.

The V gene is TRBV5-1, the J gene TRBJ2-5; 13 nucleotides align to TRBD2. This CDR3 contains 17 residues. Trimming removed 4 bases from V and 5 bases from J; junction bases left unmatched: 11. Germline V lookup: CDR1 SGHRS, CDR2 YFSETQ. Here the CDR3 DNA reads TGCGCCAGCAGCGAAACACCGGGACTAGCGGGGTATGAGACCCAGTACTTC. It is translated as CASSETPGLAGYETQYF.

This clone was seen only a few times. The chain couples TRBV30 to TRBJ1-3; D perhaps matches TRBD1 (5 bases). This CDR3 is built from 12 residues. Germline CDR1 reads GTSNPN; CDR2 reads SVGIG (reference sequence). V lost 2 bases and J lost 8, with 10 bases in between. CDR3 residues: CAWSLSGDTIYF. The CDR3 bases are TGTGCCTGGAGTCTCTCGGGGGACACCATATATTTT.

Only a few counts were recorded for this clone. The CDR3 nucleotides read TGCAGCGTTGACCAGGGTGAGGATGTAAAATGGTATGGCTACACCTTC. Residues: CSVDQGEDVKWYGYTF. The J gene is TRBJ1-2, the V gene TRBV29-1; D perhaps matches TRBD1 (5 bases). Deletions cut 3 bases from V and 5 bases from J, with 22 bases between. The germline gives CDR1 SQVTM, CDR2 ANQGSEA. The CDR3 runs 16 residues.

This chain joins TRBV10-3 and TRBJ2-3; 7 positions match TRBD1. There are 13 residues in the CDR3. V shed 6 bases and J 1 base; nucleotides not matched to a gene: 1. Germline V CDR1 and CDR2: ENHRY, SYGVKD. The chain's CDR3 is CAIRGQGTDTQYF. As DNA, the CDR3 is TGTGCCATCAGAGGACAGGGCACAGATACGCAGTATTTT.

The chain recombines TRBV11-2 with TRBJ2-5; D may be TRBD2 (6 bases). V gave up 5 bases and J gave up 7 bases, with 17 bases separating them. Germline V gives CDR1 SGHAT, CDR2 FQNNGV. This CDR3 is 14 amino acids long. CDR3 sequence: CASSASLARGTQYF. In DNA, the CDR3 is TGTGCCAGCAGCGCTTCACTAGCAAGGGGGACCCAGTACTTC.

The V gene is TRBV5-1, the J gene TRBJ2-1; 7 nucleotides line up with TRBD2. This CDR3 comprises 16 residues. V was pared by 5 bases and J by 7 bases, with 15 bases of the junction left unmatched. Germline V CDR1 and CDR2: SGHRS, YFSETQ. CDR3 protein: CASRAQAGETRNEQFF. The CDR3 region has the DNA TGCGCCAGCAGGGCCCAGGCGGGGGAGACGCGGAATGAGCAGTTCTTC.

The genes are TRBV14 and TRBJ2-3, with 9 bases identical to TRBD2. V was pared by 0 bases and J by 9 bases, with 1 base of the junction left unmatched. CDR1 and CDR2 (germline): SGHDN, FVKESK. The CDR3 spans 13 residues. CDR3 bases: TGTGCCAGCAGCCAAGATCTAGCGGGGACGCAGTATTTT. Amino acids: CASSQDLAGTQYF.

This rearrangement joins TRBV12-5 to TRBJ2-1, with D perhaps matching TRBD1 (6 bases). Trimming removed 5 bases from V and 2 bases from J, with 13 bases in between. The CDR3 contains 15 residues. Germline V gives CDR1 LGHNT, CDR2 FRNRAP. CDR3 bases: TGTGCTAGTGGTGGGCTCCAGGGGCCCTACAATGAGCAGTTCTTC. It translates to CASGGLQGPYNEQFF.

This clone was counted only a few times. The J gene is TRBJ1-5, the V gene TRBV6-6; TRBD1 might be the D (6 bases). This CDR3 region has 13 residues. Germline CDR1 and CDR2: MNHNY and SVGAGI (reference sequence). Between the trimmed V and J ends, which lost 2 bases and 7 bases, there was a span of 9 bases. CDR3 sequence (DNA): TGTGCCAGCAGTTACGGACAGTACCAGCCCCAGCATTTT. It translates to CASSYGQYQPQHF.

The CDR3 bases are TGCGCCAGCAGGAACCGCCGGGACAGGGTAAGTGTTGGCACTGAAGCTTTCTTT. This sequence encodes CASRNRRDRVSVGTEAFF. V usage is TRBV23-1 and J usage is TRBJ1-1; TRBD1 aligns across 9 bases. TRBV23-1 is labeled an ORF, and its function is uncertain. V dropped 6 bases and J dropped 4; count of bases not matched to a gene: 18. The CDR3 covers 18 residues.

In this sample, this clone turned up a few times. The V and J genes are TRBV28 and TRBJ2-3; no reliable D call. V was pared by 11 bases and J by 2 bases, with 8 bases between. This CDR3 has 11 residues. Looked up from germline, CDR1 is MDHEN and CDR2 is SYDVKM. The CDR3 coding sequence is TGTGCCCTCGGTTACACAGATACGCAGTATTTT. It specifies CALGYTDTQYF. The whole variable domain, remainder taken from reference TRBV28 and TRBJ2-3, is DVKVTQSSRYLVKRTGEKVFLECVQDMDHENMFWYRQDPGLGLRLIYFSYDVKMKEKGDIPEGYSVSREKKERFSLILESASTNQTSMYLCALGYTDTQYFGPGTRLTVL.

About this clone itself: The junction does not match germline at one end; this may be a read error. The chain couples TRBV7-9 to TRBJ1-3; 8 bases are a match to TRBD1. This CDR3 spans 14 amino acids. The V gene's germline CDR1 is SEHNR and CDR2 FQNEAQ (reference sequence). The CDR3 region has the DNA TGTTCCAGCGGGACAGGCACCACCCGAAACACCATATATTTT. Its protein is CSSGTGTTRNTIYF.

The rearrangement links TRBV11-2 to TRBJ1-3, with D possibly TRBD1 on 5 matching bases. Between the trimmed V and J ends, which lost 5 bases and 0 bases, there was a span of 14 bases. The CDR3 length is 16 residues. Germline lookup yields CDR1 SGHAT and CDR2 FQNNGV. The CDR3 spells CASSLTRGSSGNTIYF. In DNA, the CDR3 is TGTGCCAGCAGCCTTACCCGGGGGTCCTCTGGAAACACCATATATTTT.

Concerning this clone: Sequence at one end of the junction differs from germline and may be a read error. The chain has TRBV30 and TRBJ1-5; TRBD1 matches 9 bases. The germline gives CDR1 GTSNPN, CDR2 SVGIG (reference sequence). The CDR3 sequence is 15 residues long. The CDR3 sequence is CAWSTGQGRNQPQHF. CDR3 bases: TGTGCCTGGAGCACCGGACAGGGGCGGAATCAACCCCAGCATTTT.

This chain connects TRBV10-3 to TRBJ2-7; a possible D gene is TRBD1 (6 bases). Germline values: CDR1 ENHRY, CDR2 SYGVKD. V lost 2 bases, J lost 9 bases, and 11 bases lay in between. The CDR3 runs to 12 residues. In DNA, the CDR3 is TGTGCCATCAGTGAGGGACAGCCGGGGCAGTACTTC. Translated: CAISEGQPGQYF.

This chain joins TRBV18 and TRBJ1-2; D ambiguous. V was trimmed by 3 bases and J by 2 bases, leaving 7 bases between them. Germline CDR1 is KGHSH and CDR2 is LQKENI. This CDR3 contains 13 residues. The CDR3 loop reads CASSPGQNYGYTF. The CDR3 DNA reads TGTGCCAGCTCACCGGGCCAGAACTATGGCTACACCTTC.

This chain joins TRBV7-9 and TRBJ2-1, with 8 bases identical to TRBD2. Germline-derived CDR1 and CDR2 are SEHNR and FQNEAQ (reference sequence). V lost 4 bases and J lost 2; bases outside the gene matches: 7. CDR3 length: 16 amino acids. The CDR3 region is CASSSTPGGPYNEQFF. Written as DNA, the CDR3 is TGTGCCAGCAGCTCAACCCCGGGGGGGCCCTACAATGAGCAGTTCTTC.

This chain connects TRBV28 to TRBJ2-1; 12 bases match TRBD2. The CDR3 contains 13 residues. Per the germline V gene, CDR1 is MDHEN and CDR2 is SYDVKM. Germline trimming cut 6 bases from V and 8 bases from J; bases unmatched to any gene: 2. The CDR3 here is CASSRLAGDEQFF. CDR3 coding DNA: TGTGCCAGCAGCCGACTAGCGGGGGATGAGCAGTTCTTC.